This entry is about one TCR beta chain. Source study methods: Reference gene primers were amplified, and this amplification served to estimate nucleated cell counts. Sequencing was performed with immunoSEQ multiplex PCR; in TCRdb, only in-frame clones are kept and a portion is missing. Clone size and V and J calls were adopted from that table, with D and trimming inferred from the DNA. This repertoire shows some 150,000 clones, 70% to 90% found once; its top ten account for over 2%. This record comes from a study of blood T cell repertoires in COVID-19. The V gene's germline CDR1 is SNHLY and CDR2 FYNNEI. The CDR3 runs 13 residues. With V trimmed by 3 bases and J by 8 bases, 3 bases remained unmatched.

This sequence joins TRBV2 and TRBJ1-4; TRBD1 matches at 7 bases. This receptor was obtained from a woman aged 65 to 85 with acute or convalescent COVID-19. Sequencing input: peripheral blood. The chain's CDR3 is CASSDRGWEKLFF. CDR3 nucleotide sequence: TGTGCCAGCAGTGACAGGGGGTGGGAAAAACTGTTTTTT.